This TCR beta chain was recovered during a study of T cell responses to AZD1222 COVID-19 vaccine. The table came from immunoSEQ multiplex PCR; TCRdb's copy has only in-frame clones and leaves some out. The sample has over 150,000 clones, approximately 95% seen once. Study results and limitations: Across spike, vaccine-associated CD4 TCRs were found, dominant at 160-218 and 743-854.

Germline assignment: CDR1 ENHRY and CDR2 SYGVKD. V was trimmed by 2 bases and J by 1 base, leaving 8 bases between them. This CDR3 comprises 14 residues. In the case of this clone: What it binds is unknown.

This chain links TRBV10-3 with TRBJ1-1; D may be TRBD1 (5 bases). This receptor was identified in an adult who received the MenACWY meningococcal vaccine as a control. The source material was peripheral blood, sampled 28 days after the second dose of the MenACWY control vaccine. In DNA form, the CDR3 reads TGTGCCATCAGTGAGATCCAGGGGAACACTGAAGCTTTCTTT. This codes for CAISEIQGNTEAFF.